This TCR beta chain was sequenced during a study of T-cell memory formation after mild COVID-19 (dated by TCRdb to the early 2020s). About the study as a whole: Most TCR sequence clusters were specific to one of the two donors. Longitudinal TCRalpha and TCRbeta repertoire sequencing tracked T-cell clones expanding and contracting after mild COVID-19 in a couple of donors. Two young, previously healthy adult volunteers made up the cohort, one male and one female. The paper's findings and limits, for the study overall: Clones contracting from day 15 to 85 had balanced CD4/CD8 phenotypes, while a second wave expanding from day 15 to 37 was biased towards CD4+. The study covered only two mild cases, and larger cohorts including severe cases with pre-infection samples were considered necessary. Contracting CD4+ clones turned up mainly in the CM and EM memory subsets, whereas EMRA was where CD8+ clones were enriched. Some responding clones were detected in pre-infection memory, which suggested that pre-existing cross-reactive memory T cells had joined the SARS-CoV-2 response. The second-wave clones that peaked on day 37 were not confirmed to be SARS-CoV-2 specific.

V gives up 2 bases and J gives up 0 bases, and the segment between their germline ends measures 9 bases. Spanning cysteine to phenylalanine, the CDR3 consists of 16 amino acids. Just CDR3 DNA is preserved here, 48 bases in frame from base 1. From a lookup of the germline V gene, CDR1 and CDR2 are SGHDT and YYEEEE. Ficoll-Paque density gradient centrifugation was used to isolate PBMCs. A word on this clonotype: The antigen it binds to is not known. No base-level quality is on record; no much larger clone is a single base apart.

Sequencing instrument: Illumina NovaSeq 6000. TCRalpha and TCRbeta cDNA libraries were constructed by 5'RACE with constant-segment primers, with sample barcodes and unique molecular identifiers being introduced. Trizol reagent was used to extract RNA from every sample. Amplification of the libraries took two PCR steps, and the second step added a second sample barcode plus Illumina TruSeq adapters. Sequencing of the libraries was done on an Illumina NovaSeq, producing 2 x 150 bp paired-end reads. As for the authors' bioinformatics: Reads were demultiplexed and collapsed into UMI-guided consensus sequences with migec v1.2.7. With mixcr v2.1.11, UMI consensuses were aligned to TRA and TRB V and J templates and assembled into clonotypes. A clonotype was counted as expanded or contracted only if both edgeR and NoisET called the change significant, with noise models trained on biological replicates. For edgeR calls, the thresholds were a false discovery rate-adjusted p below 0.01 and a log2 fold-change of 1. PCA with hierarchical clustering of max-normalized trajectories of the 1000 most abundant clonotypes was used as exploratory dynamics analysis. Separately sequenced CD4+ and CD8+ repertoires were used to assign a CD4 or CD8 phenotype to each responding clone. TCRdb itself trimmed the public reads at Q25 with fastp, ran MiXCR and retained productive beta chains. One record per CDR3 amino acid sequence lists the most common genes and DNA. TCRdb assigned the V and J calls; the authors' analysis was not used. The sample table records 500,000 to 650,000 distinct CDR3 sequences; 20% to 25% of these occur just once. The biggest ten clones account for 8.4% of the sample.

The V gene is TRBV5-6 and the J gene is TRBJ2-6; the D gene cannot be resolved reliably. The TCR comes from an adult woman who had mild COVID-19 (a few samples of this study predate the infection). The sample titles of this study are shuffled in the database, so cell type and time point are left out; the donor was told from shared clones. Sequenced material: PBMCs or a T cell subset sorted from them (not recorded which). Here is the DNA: TGTGCCAGCAGCTTCCGGAGAGTCTCTGGGGCCAACGTCCTGACTTTC. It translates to CASSFRRVSGANVLTF.